The rows below give T cell receptor beta chains drawn from one sample of a study of blood T cell repertoires in COVID-19. Generated by immunoSEQ multiplex PCR, the TCRdb table keeps only in-frame clones and is missing some. The sample has 190,000 or so clones, about 84% seen once. The sample comprised PBMCs or T cells enriched from blood (not recorded which). The origin of the receptors is a woman in her 30s who had recovered from COVID-19. CDR3s leave out the opening cysteine and the closing phenylalanine or tryptophan.

j_call v_call cdr3_aa
TRBJ1-5 TRBV3-1/TRBV3-2 ASSQDLTDSLPQH
TRBJ1-3 TRBV6-6 ASSRDAGHLSGNTIY
TRBJ1-5 TRBV5-1 ASSLDQGFGQPQH
TRBJ2-7 TRBV7-9 ASSQGASGSFQFYYEQY
TRBJ1-2 TRBV2 ASRGQGNYGYT
TRBJ2-1 TRBV5-1 ASSLADTTYNEQF
TRBJ2-4 TRBV28 ASSRHQGGRNIQY
TRBJ2-1 TRBV4-2 ASSQVLGQDYNEQF
TRBJ2-7 TRBV6-5 ASNSDTYEQY
TRBJ2-7 TRBV28 ASSPSGGTYEQY
TRBJ1-3 TRBV9 ASSTNRIPGRASGNTIY
TRBJ2-3 TRBV7-2 ASSPGASGTRDTQY
TRBJ2-7 TRBV18 ASSPQAGNYEQY
TRBJ2-1 TRBV6-5 ASSYKAGVTYNEQF
TRBJ2-1 TRBV2 ASSPTPLSVNEQF
TRBJ2-3 TRBV9 ASSVMGLYTTDTQY
TRBJ2-5 TRBV27 ASSLQSQETQY
TRBJ2-7 TRBV7-8 ASSLDFLVYEQY
TRBJ2-7 TRBV7-9 ASSLWGGTGVDEQY
TRBJ2-7 TRBV12-5 ASGVWSSGSYEQY
TRBJ2-5 TRBV1 TSSLVAGGGETQY
TRBJ2-7 TRBV5-4 ASSSMTSGRAHEQY
TRBJ1-4 TRBV5-1 ASSLQGAREKLF
TRBJ1-1 TRBV11-2 ASSFTGDTEAF
TRBJ2-1 TRBV11-2 ASSPGLAGEQF
TRBJ2-7 TRBV28 AALGREIYEQY
TRBJ1-5 TRBV29-1 SVAQGAGQPQH
TRBJ2-7 TRBV9 ASSVTTSGRNEQY
TRBJ1-2 TRBV19 ATAWAGGYGYT
TRBJ1-5 TRBV28 ASSLRDLRRRQAYSNQPQH
TRBJ2-2 TRBV11-3 ASSLNYRGGRAGELF
TRBJ2-1 TRBV13 ASSFPGTSVRNEQF
TRBJ1-1 TRBV2 ASSKITGGLHTEAF
TRBJ2-1 TRBV19 ASSIDTGLGEQF
TRBJ2-1 TRBV19 ASSPWGLAGGQSSYNEQF
TRBJ2-7 TRBV2 ASSPYYEQY
TRBJ2-7 TRBV2 ASSEVLAGTYEQY
TRBJ2-7 TRBV18 ASSPLQGVEQY
TRBJ2-1 TRBV5-1 ASYATANEQF
TRBJ2-7 TRBV7-2 ASSSPTSDYEQY
TRBJ2-1 TRBV6-5 ASSYSSTGSNEQF
TRBJ2-3 TRBV27 ASSLSPQY
TRBJ2-7 TRBV5-4 ASSRTPEDYRSYEQY
TRBJ2-7 TRBV24-1 ATSDSRTGGYEQY
TRBJ2-7 TRBV5-1 ASSLERDEQY
TRBJ2-7 TRBV7-2 ASSLDPGFKYEQY
TRBJ2-7 TRBV6-1 ASSEGGTGAYEQY
TRBJ2-7 TRBV6-6 ASSLGGTGDYEQY